These T cell receptor beta chains were read from a single sample in a study of T cell responses to AZD1222 COVID-19 vaccine. TCRdb keeps only in-frame clones here, not all; method: immunoSEQ multiplex PCR. This table holds some 40,000 clones, 88% found once. The sample in question was peripheral blood, obtained 28 days after the second dose of the MenACWY control vaccine. The receptor set was obtained from an adult who received the MenACWY meningococcal vaccine as a control. Each CDR3 is given with its conserved first and last residue. Fields, in order: J gene, clone size, D gene, V gene, CDR3 DNA, CDR3 protein. D genes are given only for firm matches. Size values are once, few and many counts, or a class for expanded clones, and some rows have none.

TRBJ1-2 | - | - | TRBV19 | TGTGCCAGTACGGATAGGAGGGCTAACTATGGCTACACCTTC | CASTDRRANYGYTF
TRBJ1-1 | - | - | TRBV28 | TGTGCCAGTTCCCCAGGCGAGCAGGAAGCTTTCTTT | CASSPGEQEAFF
TRBJ2-7 | - | TRBD2 | TRBV9 | TGTGCCAGCAGCATTAGCGGGGGCAGCTCCTACGAGCAGTACTTC | CASSISGGSSYEQYF
TRBJ2-3 | - | - | TRBV7-8 | TGTGCCAGCAGCTTAGTTAACAGCCGCACAGATACGCAGTATTTT | CASSLVNSRTDTQYF
TRBJ2-2 | - | - | TRBV7-3 | TGTGCCAGCAGCTACGACGCTGGCCCCGGGGAGCTGTTTTTT | CASSYDAGPGELFF
TRBJ1-3 | - | - | TRBV11-3 | TGTGCCAGCAGCCCCCCGGGGGAGCGGGGCCACTCTGGAAACACCATATATTTT | CASSPPGERGHSGNTIYF
TRBJ1-5 | - | - | TRBV2 | TGTGCCAGCAGTTCTATAACAGACTCGCCCCAGCATTTT | CASSSITDSPQHF
TRBJ1-1 | - | TRBD1 | TRBV27 | TGTGCCAGTGAGCCGGGACAGGAGAACACTGAAGCTTTCTTT | CASEPGQENTEAFF
TRBJ2-2 | - | TRBD1 | TRBV19 | TGTGCCAGTACCTCAGACAGGGGAGCGTACGGGGAGCTGTTTTTT | CASTSDRGAYGELFF
TRBJ1-1 | - | - | TRBV28 | TGTGCCAGCACGCTGGCTGCCACTAGTTATGCTTTCTTT | CASTLAATSYAFF
TRBJ2-7 | - | TRBD2 | TRBV7-6 | TGTGCCAGCAGCGTTACTAGCGGGAGGGTCCACGAGCAGTACTTC | CASSVTSGRVHEQYF
TRBJ1-2 | - | - | TRBV28 | TGTGCCAGCATACCAACGGCTAACTATGGCTACACCTTC | CASIPTANYGYTF
TRBJ1-2 | - | - | TRBV6-6 | TGTGCCAGCACTCCTGATTTAAACTATGGCTACACCTTC | CASTPDLNYGYTF
TRBJ2-3 | - | - | TRBV7-3 | TGTGCCAGCAGCTTAAAAGGGGGAGGGAACACAGATACGCAGTATTTT | CASSLKGGGNTDTQYF
TRBJ1-1 | - | - | TRBV7-8 | TGTGTCGAACAAACAGGGTCGAACACTGAAGCTTTCTTT | CVEQTGSNTEAFF
TRBJ1-1 | - | - | TRBV5-5 | TGTGCCAGCAGCGTCATCAACACTGAAGCTTTCTTT | CASSVINTEAFF
TRBJ2-3 | - | - | TRBV5-6 | TGTGCCAGCAGCCTCGAGGGGCCGACAGATACGCAGTATTTT | CASSLEGPTDTQYF
TRBJ1-6 | - | - | TRBV6-5 | TGTGCCAGCAGTTACTCGGGGGGCAGGGGAGGAACACCCCTCCACTTT | CASSYSGGRGGTPLHF
TRBJ1-3 | - | - | TRBV28 | TGTGCCAGCAGTTTAGTCTCGAGGGCTGGAAACACCATATATTTT | CASSLVSRAGNTIYF
TRBJ1-1 | - | - | TRBV28 | TGTGCCAGCAGTTACGGGGGGGGCATGAACACTGAAGCTTTCTTT | CASSYGGGMNTEAFF
TRBJ2-1 | - | - | TRBV7-3 | TGTGCCAGCAGCTTCCCTGGTAGCGGAAACAATGAGCAGTTCTTC | CASSFPGSGNNEQFF
TRBJ2-1 | - | - | TRBV24-1 | TGTGCCACCAGTGATCCGGGACGGAACTCCTACAATGAGCAGTTCTTC | CATSDPGRNSYNEQFF
TRBJ2-6 | - | TRBD1 | TRBV19 | TGTGCCAGTAGTATTCTACGGGACAGGGGGGCAGGGGCCAACGTCCTGACTTTC | CASSILRDRGAGANVLTF
TRBJ2-7 | - | - | TRBV18 | TGTGCCAGCTCACCTGAGGACATCCTCTCTGAGCAGTACTTC | CASSPEDILSEQYF
TRBJ1-6 | once | - | TRBV5-4 | TGTGCCAGCAGCCTATCCGGGACACCGAATTCACCCCTCCACTTT | CASSLSGTPNSPLHF
TRBJ1-3 | - | - | TRBV5-6 | TGTGCCAGCAGCTGGCGTAGGGGAGGAAACACCATATATTTT | CASSWRRGGNTIYF
TRBJ2-1 | - | - | TRBV3-1/TRBV3-2 | TGTGCCAGCAGCCTGTCAGATGAGCAGTTCTTC | CASSLSDEQFF
TRBJ2-7 | few | TRBD2 | TRBV29-1 | TGCAGCGTTCTGGGAGGGAGTACCTACGAGCAGTACTTC | CSVLGGSTYEQYF
TRBJ2-7 | - | - | TRBV10-1 | TGCGCCAGCTCCGGGACCAGGAAATCCGAGCAGTACTTC | CASSGTRKSEQYF
TRBJ2-3 | once | - | TRBV19 | TGTGCCAGTGTCCAGCCGCCCGGGGATACGCAGTATTTT | CASVQPPGDTQYF
TRBJ1-3 | - | TRBD1 | TRBV2 | TGTGCCAGCAGTGGGGACAGGGAAGGGAACACCATATATTTT | CASSGDREGNTIYF
TRBJ2-2 | - | TRBD1 | TRBV6-5 | TGTGCCAGCAGGAACAGGGGACAGAGAACCGGGGAGCTGTTTTTT | CASRNRGQRTGELFF
TRBJ2-4 | - | - | TRBV29-1 | TGCAGCGTTGAGGGTAGGAAAAACATTCAGTACTTC | CSVEGRKNIQYF